These T cell receptor beta chains were read from a single sample in a study of shared clonotypes between healthy human individuals. Some clones are missing from TCRdb's copy, which holds only in-frame ones; the method was immunoSEQ multiplex PCR. Of roughly 1.5 million clones detected, 98% appear once; the ten largest clones hold 0.4% to 0.55%. Sequencing was carried out using naive CD4+ T cells sorted from blood. Receptor source: a man aged 30 to 45 in good health. Each CDR3 is given with its conserved first and last residue. The D gene is left open where the match is weak. For some rows the clone size is stated as once, few or many, or as a class when expanded; others skip it.

DNA | CDR3 | J | V | D | size
TGTGCCAGCAGCCCCGGACTAGCGGATTACAATGAGCAGTTCTTC | CASSPGLADYNEQFF | TRBJ2-1 | TRBV5-4 | TRBD2 | .
TGTGCCAGCAGTGTACTGGTACAAGAGACCCAGTACTTC | CASSVLVQETQYF | TRBJ2-5 | TRBV2 | . | once
TGTGCCAGCAGTGCAGACACGGGCCATCAGCCCCAGCATTTT | CASSADTGHQPQHF | TRBJ1-5 | TRBV2 | . | .
TGTGCCAGCAGCTTGAGCGGGAGGGCCTACAATGAGCAGTTCTTC | CASSLSGRAYNEQFF | TRBJ2-1 | TRBV7-2 | TRBD2 | .
TGTGCCAGCAGCCCGGACAGGGACACTGAAGCTTTCTTT | CASSPDRDTEAFF | TRBJ1-1 | TRBV5-4 | TRBD1 | .
TGCAGCGTTGAAGGCTTAGGGAACACTGAAGCTTTCTTT | CSVEGLGNTEAFF | TRBJ1-1 | TRBV29-1 | . | .
TGTGCCAGCAGACCACCGGGACTAGCGGGAGTTGATACGCAGTATTTT | CASRPPGLAGVDTQYF | TRBJ2-3 | TRBV7-6 | TRBD2 | .
TGTGCCAGTGTTCCGGGACAGTGGGATAACAATCAGCCCCAGCATTTT | CASVPGQWDNNQPQHF | TRBJ1-5 | TRBV19 | TRBD1 | .
TGTGCCAGCAGCTTAGCTCCTACAGGGGATGGAAACACCATATATTTT | CASSLAPTGDGNTIYF | TRBJ1-3 | TRBV7-9 | TRBD1 | .
TGTGCCAGCAGCCAACACCTCCCCAGGGACACCAACACCGGGGAGCTGTTTTTT | CASSQHLPRDTNTGELFF | TRBJ2-2 | TRBV14 | . | .
TGCGCCAGCAGCACCTTCGGGTTAGTGAGCAATCAGCCCCAGCATTTT | CASSTFGLVSNQPQHF | TRBJ1-5 | TRBV5-1 | . | .
TGCGCCAGCAGCCAAGCTTTAGATCCAGATACGCAGTATTTT | CASSQALDPDTQYF | TRBJ2-3 | TRBV4-1 | . | .
TGTGCCAGCAGCTTAGAATGGGGGACTGAAGCTTTCTTT | CASSLEWGTEAFF | TRBJ1-1 | TRBV7-8 | . | .
TGTGCCAGCAGCTTAGGCGGGACTAGCGCACGCACAGATACGCAGTATTTT | CASSLGGTSARTDTQYF | TRBJ2-3 | TRBV5-4 | TRBD2 | .
TGTGCCAGAAGCTTGATTAGCGGGAGGGCCTACAATGAGCAGTTCTTC | CARSLISGRAYNEQFF | TRBJ2-1 | TRBV5-3 | TRBD2 | .
TGTGCCAGCAGCCCTGGCAAGGCGGTCAGCACAGATACGCAGTATTTT | CASSPGKAVSTDTQYF | TRBJ2-3 | TRBV7-9 | . | .
TGTGCCAGCAGTGAATTGACTAGCGGGTACCAAGAGACCCAGTACTTC | CASSELTSGYQETQYF | TRBJ2-5 | TRBV25-1 | TRBD2 | .
TGTGCCAGCAGCTCACTCAGCGGGGCTTCCTACGAGCAGTACTTC | CASSSLSGASYEQYF | TRBJ2-7 | TRBV7-6 | TRBD2 | .
TGTGCCAGCAGCCCGACAGGGAAGGAGACCCAGTACTTC | CASSPTGKETQYF | TRBJ2-5 | TRBV9 | TRBD1 | .
TGTGCCAGCTCACCTCTGGACTCAGGCGAGCAGTACTTC | CASSPLDSGEQYF | TRBJ2-7 | TRBV18 | . | .
TGCGCCAGCAGCTTTACAGAGTCCTTCTCCTACGAGCAGTACTTC | CASSFTESFSYEQYF | TRBJ2-7 | TRBV5-1 | . | .
TGTGCCAGCAGCCCGGACCCGGGACAGAGTAATGAAAAACTGTTTTTT | CASSPDPGQSNEKLFF | TRBJ1-4 | TRBV5-4 | TRBD1 | .
TGTGCCAGCTCAAGGACAGGTAACGAGCAGTACTTC | CASSRTGNEQYF | TRBJ2-7 | TRBV18 | TRBD1 | .
TGTGCCAGCAGTTTTGGGCGGGAGGTGGTCAACGAGCAGTACTTC | CASSFGREVVNEQYF | TRBJ2-7 | TRBV28 | TRBD2 | .
TGCGCCAGCAGCCTCCTGCTTGGGGGCTCCATGAACACTGAAGCTTTCTTT | CASSLLLGGSMNTEAFF | TRBJ1-1 | TRBV5-1 | . | .
TGTGCCTGGGGATCGACAGGGCGCAATCAGCCCCAGCATTTT | CAWGSTGRNQPQHF | TRBJ1-5 | TRBV30 | TRBD1 | .
TGTGCCAGCAGGCAATACGGGACGCCAGACCAAGAGACCCAGTACTTC | CASRQYGTPDQETQYF | TRBJ2-5 | TRBV7-8 | . | .
TGTGCCAGCAGTGAAGACAGGAAAAACTATGGCTACACCTTC | CASSEDRKNYGYTF | TRBJ1-2 | TRBV2 | . | .
TGTGCCAGCAGCCAAGATGGGACGGGGGGTTCTCGCGAGCAGTACTTC | CASSQDGTGGSREQYF | TRBJ2-7 | TRBV14 | TRBD2 | .
TGTGCCACCAGCTCCCAAGTCCCGGGACTAGCGGGAGGTGAGCAGTTCTTC | CATSSQVPGLAGGEQFF | TRBJ2-1 | TRBV15 | TRBD2 | .
TGTGCCAGCAGTTTAACCGGGACAGTCTACGAGCAGTACTTC | CASSLTGTVYEQYF | TRBJ2-7 | TRBV28 | TRBD1 | once
TGTGCCAGCAGCGGTCTCTCGGGCAGGCGAGGTGGCTACACCTTC | CASSGLSGRRGGYTF | TRBJ1-2 | TRBV11-2 | . | .
TGTGCCAGCATCCTTACTGGGGCGGTTGAGCAGTTCTTC | CASILTGAVEQFF | TRBJ2-1 | TRBV7-9 | . | .
TGTGCCAGCACCCAACAGGGCTACTATGGCTACACCTTC | CASTQQGYYGYTF | TRBJ1-2 | TRBV2 | . | .
TGTGCCAGCAGCCTTAGATCTCTTGGGGCCAACGTCCTGACTTTC | CASSLRSLGANVLTF | TRBJ2-6 | TRBV14 | . | .
TGTGCCAGCAGCGTAGACTTGGCAGGGACCTACGAGCAGTACTTC | CASSVDLAGTYEQYF | TRBJ2-7 | TRBV9 | . | .
TGTGCCAGCAGTGAAGTTTCAGTGCTTATCGTCAGCAGGGTGAACACTGAAGCTTTCTTT | CASSEVSVLIVSRVNTEAFF | TRBJ1-1 | TRBV6-1 | . | once
TGTGCCAGCAGCCGACCAACTAGCGGGGCCAACAATGAGCAGTTCTTC | CASSRPTSGANNEQFF | TRBJ2-1 | TRBV5-5 | TRBD2 | .
TGCGCCAGCAGTGAGGCCAGGGCGGCGGGAAACACCATATATTTT | CASSEARAAGNTIYF | TRBJ1-3 | TRBV10-2 | . | .
TGTGCCAGCAGTTTAGTGGAGTCCTACGCCTACGAGCAGTACTTC | CASSLVESYAYEQYF | TRBJ2-7 | TRBV28 | . | .
TGTGCCAGCAGCTTAGGTGTGCGGGTCGAGGGAATCTACGAGCAGTACTTC | CASSLGVRVEGIYEQYF | TRBJ2-7 | TRBV7-9 | . | .
TGTGCCAGCAGTTTTGTCAGGGCGCCTCAGTTCTTC | CASSFVRAPQFF | TRBJ2-1 | TRBV28 | . | .
TGTGCCAGCAGTTTAGCCCCGGGCAGGGGAACCCCAGGAGAGAATTATGGCTACACCTTC | CASSLAPGRGTPGENYGYTF | TRBJ1-2 | TRBV27 | . | .
TGTGCCAGCAGCTTAGAAGACAACACTGAAGCTTTCTTT | CASSLEDNTEAFF | TRBJ1-1 | TRBV5-4 | . | .
TGTGCCACCGGGGGGCGGATAGCTTTCTTT | CATGGRIAFF | TRBJ1-1 | TRBV19 | . | once
TGTGCCAGCAGTGTCTACGGGGGTGGAGGGAGTCGCCGTGAGCAGTTCTTC | CASSVYGGGGSRREQFF | TRBJ2-1 | TRBV6-1 | . | once
TGTGCCAGCAGCATGGGACAGGGGGCTGGAAACACCATATATTTT | CASSMGQGAGNTIYF | TRBJ1-3 | TRBV5-8 | TRBD1 | .
TGTGCCAGCAGTCAAGATTCCTCTGGAAACACCATATATTTT | CASSQDSSGNTIYF | TRBJ1-3 | TRBV6-5 | . | .
TGTGCCAGCAGCCCAGACCGCACAGATACGCAGTATTTT | CASSPDRTDTQYF | TRBJ2-3 | TRBV7-9 | . | .
TGTGCCAGCTCACAAAACAACAGGGGTCGCAGGCCCCAGCATTTT | CASSQNNRGRRPQHF | TRBJ1-5 | TRBV18 | TRBD1 | .